This TCR beta chain was profiled in a study of regulatory T cells in long-lasting Graves disease (dated by TCRdb to 2020 to 2023). Context from the whole study: To count as having persistent Graves' disease, a patient had to have received antithyroid drug treatment for over 5 years with TSH receptor autoantibodies remaining persistently positive. A total of roughly 35 samples underwent TCR sequencing: around 13 from persistent and about 20 from newly diagnosed Graves' disease patients. Persistent Graves' disease patients were compared with newly diagnosed Graves' disease patients by peripheral blood TCR sequencing and RNA sequencing. The study was conducted in China and was registered as a clinical trial. Persistent Graves' disease patients in the clinical cohort had taken antithyroid drugs for roughly 10 years on average.

The intended sense of this specimen's time point label: persistent/refractory GD, antithyroid drugs over 5 years with positive TRAb. RNA was extracted from PBMCs in TRIzol for both TCR sequencing and RNA sequencing. Graves' disease was diagnosed according to American Thyroid Association guidelines. Patients for the study were recruited at an endocrinology department in Xi'an, China. From each patient, approximately 10 milliliters of peripheral blood was collected into an EDTA anticoagulant tube. Ficoll Paque Plus density gradient separation was used to isolate PBMCs, and no further T cell sorting was done. An Agilent 2100 Bioanalyzer and agarose gel were used to check RNA quality, while a NanoDrop 2000 measured RNA concentration. A remark on this clonotype: Its antigen specificity is not known. No clone much larger than this one lies a single base away; base qualities are absent.

The library was made by multiplex PCR. TCRdb shows the sequencer as Illumina HiSeq 4000. CDR3 regions were amplified by Arm-PCR with iRepertoire HTBI primers to construct TCR beta libraries. Before sequencing, the PCR products underwent gel purification. Turning to the authors' computational methods: Gene usage analysis of CDR3 amino acid clonotypes relied on the 55 to 80 TRBV and 13 to 15 TRBJ segments identified across samples. COPE and FqMerger were used to merge the filtered high-quality paired reads into contigs. BLAST was used to align contigs to IMGT TRBV, TRBD and TRBJ reference genes, with CDR3 defined following IMGT. Any clonotype with a frequency above 0.1% was classified as a highly expanded clone. Shannon entropy was used to measure repertoire diversity, and the Gini coefficient was used to measure V-J evenness. A clonotype found in more than one individual was treated as public. TCRdb reprocessing: public reads trimmed at Q25 with fastp, clones called with MiXCR, in-frame beta chains kept. Identical CDR3 proteins give one entry, which carries the most common genes and DNA. These V and J calls rely on TCRdb rather than the paper's analysis. The sample contains around 430,000 distinct CDR3 sequences, 22% of them found a single time. Of the sample, about an eighth is held by the ten largest clones.

Including the terminal cysteine and phenylalanine, the CDR3 comprises 14 residues. The CDR3 DNA has 42 bases and is translated from base 1. The CDR1 and CDR2 encoded by the germline V gene are SGHTA and FQGNSA. What the study reported, not specific to this receptor: Sequencing and analysis were limited to the TCR beta chain. TRBV28, TRBJ1-2 and TRBJ2-5 were preferentially used in persistent disease, while TRBV20-1 and TRBJ2-1 were favored in newly diagnosed disease. The authors acknowledged the small sample size as a limitation that may reduce accuracy. Only peripheral blood was studied, because thyroid tissue, the primary lesion, was inaccessible. Patients with persistent disease shared more public clonotypes (around 2,700) than newly diagnosed patients did (around 980). Persistent Graves' disease patients showed lower TCR Shannon entropy and fewer highly expanded clones than newly diagnosed patients, suggesting clonal expansion.

The source was peripheral blood mononuclear cells (PBMCs), collected when the disease was refractory, from a patient treated with antithyroid drugs. This clonotype originated in a female donor with Graves disease. The chain is encoded by TRBV7-2 joined to TRBJ2-7, and possibly TRBD2, on 6 matching bases. Gene TRBJ2-3 matches the end of the DNA better, so the J call may be wrong. CDR3 region: CASSHGLGGDTQYF. The DNA is TGTGCCAGCAGCCACGGGCTGGGAGGAGATACGCAGTATTTT.